The 28 T cell receptor beta chains presented below share a single source sample, sequenced in a study of T cell clonality in common variable immunodeficiency. Only in-frame clones appear in the TCRdb table, and some are missing; sequencing was by immunoSEQ multiplex PCR. In total the sample includes about 81,000 clones, none of them seen once. Sequencing was done on a sample of peripheral blood mononuclear cells. The receptors stem from a person aged 18 to 70 in good health.

The table lists this clone with many counts. Sequencing ends 3 residues short of the CDR3 end; the germline J gene provides the rest. The rearrangement joins TRBV5-5 to TRBJ1-5; D is possibly TRBD1 (6 bases). CDR1 is SGHKS and CDR2 is YYEKEE in the germline V gene (reference sequence). V lost 3 bases and J lost 5, with 12 bases in between. CDR3 length: 14 amino acids. The sequenced part of the CDR3 DNA is TGTGCCAGCAGCTCAGGGGTTGGGGATCAGCCC. Protein product: CASSSGVGDQP. The CDR3, in full, reads CASSSGVGDQPQHF.

In its sample, this clone was seen a few times. The part of the CDR3 DNA that was read is TGCAGTGCTGCCCCTGGGCAGGTGAGCTCCTACGAG. The encoded protein is CSAAPGQVSSYE. The complete CDR3 protein is CSAAPGQVSSYEQYF. The rearrangement joins TRBV20-1 to TRBJ2-7; unclear D gene. The read falls 3 residues short of the CDR3 end, and the missing part is taken from the germline J gene. The germline gives CDR1 DFQATT, CDR2 SNEGSKA (reference sequence). V gave up 5 bases and J gave up 0 bases, with 17 bases separating them. The CDR3 runs to 15 residues.

This clone has a count of ten or more. The sequenced fragment ends 3 residues before the CDR3 boundary, so the rest is inferred from the germline J gene. This chain uses TRBV20-1 with TRBJ1-5; 7 nucleotides align to TRBD1. The CDR3 spans 15 residues. Germline V gene data show CDR1 as DFQATT and CDR2 as SNEGSKA (reference sequence). V gave up 1 base and J gave up 4 bases; unmatched junction bases: 7. CDR3 DNA, as far as it was read: TGCAGTGCTAGAGTAGGGGGCGCGGTGAATCAGCCC. Its protein product is CSARVGGAVNQP. The whole CDR3 is CSARVGGAVNQPQHF.

This clone was seen ten or more times. The read ends 3 residues early relative to the CDR3; the germline J gene fills the gap. The V call is TRBV7-6, the J call TRBJ2-1, with 7 bases that match TRBD1. J lost 9 bases, V lost 1 base, and 6 bases had no gene match. Per the germline V gene, CDR1 is SGHVS and CDR2 is FNYEAQ. This CDR3 has 14 amino acids. The CDR3 sequence: CASSLETGIGEQFF. The CDR3 bases that were read are TGTGCCAGCAGCTTAGAGACAGGGATAGGTGAG.

This clone was counted many times. Read sequence stops 3 residues before the CDR3 end, and the germline J gene provides the missing end. The gene calls are TRBV6-2 or TRBV6-3 and TRBJ2-7, with D unclear. The CDR3 extends over 13 amino acids. CDR1 and CDR2 from the germline V gene are MNHEY and SVGEGT. With 3 bases removed from V and 4 bases from J, the gap between germline ends came to 10 bases. The CDR3: CASSYWQSYEQYF. The DNA read from the CDR3 is TGTGCCAGCAGTTATTGGCAGTCTTACGAG.

This clone came up many times. The read ends 3 residues shy of where the CDR3 ends; the end is completed using the germline J gene. The chain employs TRBV23-1 and TRBJ1-1; tentatively, D is TRBD1 (5 bases). TRBV23-1 is placed among ORFs of uncertain function. With 7 bases removed from V and 1 base from J, the gap between germline ends came to 10 bases. This CDR3 comprises 13 residues. CDR3 DNA, as far as it was read: TGCGCCAGCATAAGGGGATGGAACACTGAA. It translates to CASIRGWNTE. The CDR3 in its entirety is CASIRGWNTEAFF.

This clone was counted at least ten times. The read halts 3 residues ahead of the CDR3 end, with the missing end drawn from the germline J gene. This chain uses TRBV28 with TRBJ2-5; D ambiguous. The CDR3 is 11 residues long. V gave up 8 bases and J gave up 5 bases, with 9 bases separating them. Looked up from germline, CDR1 is MDHEN and CDR2 is SYDVKM. The sequenced part of the CDR3 DNA is TGTGCCAGCCACGGGTGGGAGACC. It encodes CASHGWET. The entire CDR3 protein reads CASHGWETQYF.

Ten or more counts support this clone. The read falls 3 residues short of the CDR3 end, and the missing part is taken from the germline J gene. The chain combines TRBV19 with TRBJ2-3; D is possibly TRBD1 (5 bases). Germline assignment: CDR1 LNHDA and CDR2 SQIVND (reference sequence). Trimming removed 1 base from V and 2 bases from J, with 13 bases in between. The CDR3 totals 16 residues. The CDR3 loop is CASSIGAGISTDTQYF. The sequenced CDR3 bases are TGTGCCAGTAGTATAGGAGCAGGGATCTCCACAGATACG. Full variable domain (outside the CDR3, taken from reference TRBV19 and TRBJ2-3): DGGITQSPKYLFRKEGQNVTLSCEQNLNHDAMYWYRQDPGQGLRLIYYSQIVNDFQKGDIAEGYSVSREKKESFPLTVTSAQKNPTAFYLCASSIGAGISTDTQYFGPGTRLTVL.

Ten or more counts support this clone. The read finishes 3 residues shy of the CDR3 end, and the germline J gene is used to complete it. This sequence joins TRBV7-9 and TRBJ2-1; possible D gene TRBD1, 7 bases. V lost 7 bases and J lost 7, with 14 bases in between. This CDR3 comprises 13 residues. CDR1 and CDR2 (germline): SEHNR, FQNEAQ (reference sequence). CDR3 bases read: TGTGCCAGCACGAATCAGGGGGGAAATGAG. It codes for CASTNQGGNE. The full CDR3 protein is CASTNQGGNEQFF. The full variable domain, with the rest looked up from reference TRBV7-9 and TRBJ2-1, is DTGVSQNPRHKITKRGQNVTFRCDPISEHNRLYWYRQTLGQGPEFLTYFQNEAQLEKSRLLSDRFSAERPKGSFSTLEIQRTEQGDSAMYLCASTNQGGNEQFFGPGTRLTVL.

This clone was detected ten times or more. The read terminates 3 residues ahead of where the CDR3 ends, so the germline J gene completes it. The genes are TRBV4-2 and TRBJ2-6, with TRBD2 matching 9 bases. The trim removed 4 bases at V and 1 base at J, leaving 14 bases unmatched. CDR1 is LGHNA, CDR2 YNFKEQ, per germline. This CDR3 comprises 20 residues. This CDR3 reads CASSRTLYSGGKSGANVLTF. CDR3 DNA, as far as it was read: TGTGCCAGCAGCCGAACCCTATATAGCGGGGGTAAATCTGGGGCCAACGTC.

Many counts were recorded for this clone. The read finishes 3 residues shy of the CDR3 end, and the germline J gene is used to complete it. The rearrangement joins TRBV12-3 or TRBV12-4 to TRBJ2-7; D remains ambiguous. V was cut by 0 bases and J by 0 bases, with 6 bases left in between. The CDR3 has 14 amino acids. The CDR3 sequence: CASSLAASSYEQYF. The DNA read from the CDR3 is TGTGCCAGCAGTTTAGCAGCTAGCTCCTACGAG.

This clone was seen many times. The read stops 3 residues short of the end of the CDR3; the missing end is completed from the germline J gene. V gene TRBV6-1 combines with J gene TRBJ2-1; possibly TRBD1 or TRBD2 for D (5 bases each). Trimming removed 2 bases at V and 2 bases at J, with 19 bases between. The germline V gene has CDR1 MNHNS and CDR2 SASEGT. CDR3 length: 18 residues. The CDR3 loop reads CASSERFGGQGPYNEQFF. CDR3 bases read: TGTGCCAGCAGTGAACGTTTCGGAGGACAAGGCCCCTACAATGAG.

This clone occurred a few times. Read data end 3 residues before the CDR3 end; the end is taken from the germline J gene. The chain combines TRBV5-4 with TRBJ1-6; a possible D gene is TRBD1 (6 bases). Trimming stripped 4 bases from V and 8 bases from J, with 19 bases between. The length of the CDR3 is 16 residues. Germline CDR1 reads SGHNT; CDR2 reads YYREEE (reference sequence). Partial CDR3 DNA: TGTGCCAGCAGCGCTACCCGGGGGGCAGTGGATTCACCC. Protein sequence: CASSATRGAVDSP. The complete CDR3 protein is CASSATRGAVDSPLHF.

This clone was detected many times. Sequence at one end of the junction differs from germline and may be a read error. Sequencing ends 3 residues short of the CDR3 end; the germline J gene provides the rest. The chain links TRBV4-2 to TRBJ2-1, with D possibly being TRBD1 (6 bases). The CDR3 is made up of 15 amino acids. Per the germline V gene, CDR1 is LGHNA and CDR2 is YNFKEQ. Here the CDR3 reads CASSQDHRDGNEQFF. The sequenced part of the CDR3 DNA is TGCGCCAGCAGCCAAGATCACAGGGATGGCAATGAG.

In its sample, this clone was seen many times. The read terminates 3 residues ahead of where the CDR3 ends, so the germline J gene completes it. The chain combines TRBV7-3 with TRBJ2-2; 7 bases align to TRBD2. This CDR3 contains 14 residues. J was trimmed by 4 bases and V by 6 bases; bases with no gene match: 5. Per the germline V gene, CDR1 is SGHTA and CDR2 is FQGTGA. CDR3 DNA, as far as it was read: TGTGCCAGCAGGAGGCGGGAGAGCACCGGGGAG. Translation gives CASRRRESTGE. The CDR3 in full is CASRRRESTGELFF.

This clone has at least ten counts. Partial CDR3 DNA: TGTGCCAGCAGCTTTGACAGGGGGGAGCACAATGAG. Translated: CASSFDRGEHNE. The CDR3, in full, reads CASSFDRGEHNEQFF. The genes are TRBV7-2 and TRBJ2-1; TRBD1 agrees at 9 bases. The read terminates 3 residues ahead of where the CDR3 ends, so the germline J gene completes it. Unmatched junction bases numbered 5, after V lost 3 bases and J lost 5 bases. The germline CDR1 and CDR2 sequences are SGHTA and FQGNSA. The CDR3 is made up of 15 amino acids.

The table lists this clone with many counts. The missing CDR3 end, 3 residues past where the read stops, is filled in from the germline J gene. The V and J genes are TRBV20-1 and TRBJ1-2; no clear D. The germline CDR1 and CDR2 sequences are DFQATT and SNEGSKA (reference sequence). The CDR3 is made up of 11 amino acids. The CDR3 loop is CSAPTVGGYTF. The DNA read from the CDR3 is TGCAGTGCCCCCACGGTGGGCGGC.

This clone was seen ten or more times. The read terminates 3 residues ahead of where the CDR3 ends, so the germline J gene completes it. This sequence joins TRBV20-1 and TRBJ2-5, with TRBD1 matching 10 bases. Germline V lookup: CDR1 DFQATT, CDR2 SNEGSKA (reference sequence). Unmatched junction bases numbered 11, after V lost 6 bases and J lost 1 base. The CDR3 totals 16 residues. CDR3 DNA, as far as it was read: TGCAGTGCCGGGGACAGGGGCTCCCTGGTCCAAGAGACC. Its protein product is CSAGDRGSLVQET. The full CDR3 sequence reads CSAGDRGSLVQETQYF.

This clone was recorded many times. The CDR3 goes on 3 residues after the read ends, and that part is filled in from the germline J gene. This chain joins TRBV19 and TRBJ1-2; D perhaps matches TRBD1 (6 bases). The V end was cut by 1 base, the J end by 4 bases, with 19 bases between. Germline V lookup: CDR1 LNHDA, CDR2 SQIVND (reference sequence). The CDR3 totals 17 residues. The CDR3 loop is CASSIGQLGGRGYGYTF. Incomplete CDR3 DNA: TGTGCCAGTAGTATAGGGCAGCTAGGGGGACGAGGCTATGGC.

This clone was counted many times. The CDR3 extends 3 residues past the end of the read, so its final part is completed from the germline J gene. The rearrangement links TRBV5-4 to TRBJ2-1; the match to TRBD1 covers 9 bases. This CDR3 has 15 amino acids. Trimming removed 7 bases from V and 9 bases from J; junction bases left unmatched: 14. Per the germline V gene, CDR1 is SGHNT and CDR2 is YYREEE (reference sequence). This chain's CDR3 is CASSPKDRGLIEQFF. CDR3 DNA (partial): TGTGCCAGCTCGCCTAAGGACAGGGGATTGATTGAG.

This clone was detected ten times or more. The observed sequence ends 3 residues before the CDR3 terminus, with the missing tail filled in from the germline J gene. V and J are TRBV18 and TRBJ2-5; D not resolved. The length of the CDR3 is 15 residues. V dropped 2 bases and J dropped 1 base, with 11 bases sitting between them. CDR1 is KGHSH, CDR2 LQKENI, per germline. CDR3 sequence: CASSPSRQFQETQYF. CDR3 bases read: TGTGCCAGCTCACCATCAAGACAATTCCAAGAGACC.

This clone was counted at least ten times. With the read ending 3 residues before the CDR3 end, the germline J gene is used to fill in that end. V and J are TRBV6-2 or TRBV6-3 and TRBJ2-1, with TRBD2 matching 12 bases. The CDR3 runs 14 residues. J was trimmed by 6 bases and V by 6 bases; bases with no gene match: 3. Germline CDR1 and CDR2: MNHEY and SVGEGT. Partial CDR3 DNA: TGTGCCAGCAGGCTAGCGGGAGGGGGCAATGAG. It is translated as CASRLAGGGNE. The complete CDR3 protein is CASRLAGGGNEQFF.

This clone was detected ten times or more. The read gets to within 3 residues of the CDR3 end, and the germline J gene fills in the rest. The genes are TRBV10-3 and TRBJ1-1, with 10 bases lining up with TRBD1. This CDR3 spans 14 amino acids. The germline gives CDR1 ENHRY, CDR2 SYGVKD. The V and J ends lost 6 bases and 1 base, in that order; junction bases with no gene match: 2. The part of the CDR3 DNA that was read is TGTGCCATCAGGCGGGACAGGGGGAACACTGAA. Its translation is CAIRRDRGNTE. The whole CDR3 reads CAIRRDRGNTEAFF.

There are many counts of this clone. One end of the junction is discordant with germline, which a read error may explain. The sequence runs out 3 residues before the end of the CDR3; the remainder is reconstructed from the germline J gene. V and J are TRBV4-2 and TRBJ2-3, with no clear D. The CDR3 runs 15 residues. The germline V gene has CDR1 LGHNA and CDR2 YNFKEQ. CDR3 bases read: TGCGCCAGCAGCCAAGAAGGCGGTAGCACAGATACG. Residues: CASSQEGGSTDT. The whole CDR3 protein reads CASSQEGGSTDTQYF.

This clone showed up many times. Read coverage stops 3 residues before the CDR3 terminus; the germline J gene supplies the remainder. This chain joins TRBV13 and TRBJ2-7, with 7 nucleotides matching TRBD1. The CDR3 loop spans 15 amino acids. The germline CDR1 and CDR2 sequences are PRHDT and FYEKMQ (reference sequence). Unmatched junction bases numbered 11, after V lost 6 bases and J lost 3 bases. Partial CDR3 DNA: TGTGCCAGCAGTTCAACAGGGGAGTCGGGCTACGAG. Its protein is CASSSTGESGYE. The whole CDR3 region reads CASSSTGESGYEQYF.

In this sample, this clone turned up many times. The DNA ends 3 residues before the CDR3 does, and the rest of the CDR3 is filled in from the germline J gene. The gene calls are TRBV19 and TRBJ2-7, with 13 bases aligning to TRBD2. J lost 5 bases, V lost 6 bases, and 16 bases had no gene match. The CDR3 length is 18 residues. Germline lookup yields CDR1 LNHDA and CDR2 SQIVND (reference sequence). The part of the CDR3 DNA that was read is TGTGCCAGTAGCCCTACCTCCGGGACTAGCGGGATCCTCCACGAG. Residues: CASSPTSGTSGILHE. The complete CDR3 reads CASSPTSGTSGILHEQYF.

In this sample, this clone turned up many times. CDR3 residues: CASSESLGTAKVEQYF. Partial CDR3 DNA: TGTGCCAGCAGTGAATCTCTCGGGACAGCTAAGGTCGAG. The chain employs TRBV6-1 and TRBJ2-7; 7 bases align to TRBD1. The DNA ends 3 residues before the CDR3 does, and the rest of the CDR3 is filled in from the germline J gene. V lost 2 bases and J lost 6; bases outside the gene matches: 13. Germline CDR1 and CDR2: MNHNS and SASEGT. The CDR3 has 16 residues.

This clone was counted ten times or more. The CDR3 sequence is CASSFSSGPTDTQYF. CDR3 DNA, as far as it was read: TGTGCCAGCAGCTTTAGTTCAGGGCCAACAGATACG. V usage is TRBV7-2 and J usage is TRBJ2-3, with D perhaps TRBD1 (5 bases). The CDR3 goes on 3 residues after the read ends, and that part is filled in from the germline J gene. The CDR3 consists of 15 residues. Trimming left V 3 bases short and J 3 bases short, with 13 bases between. Germline loops: CDR1 SGHTA, CDR2 FQGNSA. The full variable domain, with the rest looked up from reference TRBV7-2 and TRBJ2-3, is GAGVSQSPSNKVTEKGKDVELRCDPISGHTALYWYRQSLGQGLEFLIYFQGNSAPDKSGLPSDRFSAERTGGSVSTLTIQRTQQEDSAVYLCASSFSSGPTDTQYFGPGTRLTVL.